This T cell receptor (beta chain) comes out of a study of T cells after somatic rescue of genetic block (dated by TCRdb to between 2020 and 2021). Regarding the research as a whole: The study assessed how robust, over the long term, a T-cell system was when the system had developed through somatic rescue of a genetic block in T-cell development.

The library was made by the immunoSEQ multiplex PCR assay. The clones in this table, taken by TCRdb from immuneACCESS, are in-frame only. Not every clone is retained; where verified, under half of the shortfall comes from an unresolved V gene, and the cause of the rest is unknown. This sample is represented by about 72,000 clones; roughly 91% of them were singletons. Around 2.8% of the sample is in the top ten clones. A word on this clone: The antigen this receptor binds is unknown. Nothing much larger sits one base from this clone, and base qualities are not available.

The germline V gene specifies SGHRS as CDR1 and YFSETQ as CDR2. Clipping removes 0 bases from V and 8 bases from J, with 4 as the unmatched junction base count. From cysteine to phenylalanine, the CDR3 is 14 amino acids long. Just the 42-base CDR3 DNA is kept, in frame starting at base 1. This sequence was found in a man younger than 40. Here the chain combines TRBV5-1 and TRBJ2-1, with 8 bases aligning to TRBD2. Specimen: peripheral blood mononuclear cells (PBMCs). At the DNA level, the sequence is TGCGCCAGCAGCTTGGTTGCGGGGGGTGATGAGCAGTTCTTC. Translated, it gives CASSLVAGGDEQFF.